These 10 T cell receptor beta chains were sequenced from one sample in a study of T cell clonality in common variable immunodeficiency. Assay used: immunoSEQ multiplex PCR; TCRdb lists only in-frame clones, some missing. The profile covers some 39,000 clones, none occurring a single time. The sequenced material came from peripheral blood mononuclear cells. The origin of the receptors is a person aged 18 to 69 in good health.

This clone appeared many times. With the read ending 3 residues before the CDR3 end, the germline J gene is used to fill in that end. This sequence joins TRBV6-4 and TRBJ2-1; TRBD2 might be the D (7 bases). The germline V gene encodes CDR1 MRHNA and CDR2 SNTAGT. This CDR3 comprises 14 residues. V lost 4 bases, J lost 7 bases, and 14 bases lay in between. The part of the CDR3 DNA that was read is TGTGCCAGCAGTGTTGAGGGAGGGGGTAATGAG. Translation: CASSVEGGGNE. The CDR3 as a whole reads CASSVEGGGNEQFF.

There are many counts of this clone. The DNA ends 3 residues before the CDR3 does, and the rest of the CDR3 is filled in from the germline J gene. V and J are TRBV7-2 and TRBJ2-1, with D perhaps TRBD1 (6 bases). The CDR3 spans 14 residues. Germline CDR1 reads SGHTA; CDR2 reads FQGNSA. With 3 bases removed from V and 7 bases from J, the gap between germline ends came to 13 bases. The sequenced CDR3 bases are TGTGCCAGCAGCTTCCGAGTGAGGGGGAATGAG. Translated: CASSFRVRGNE. The whole CDR3 sequence is CASSFRVRGNEQFF.

This clone was observed at least ten times. The read ends 3 residues shy of where the CDR3 ends; the end is completed using the germline J gene. The genes are TRBV5-4 and TRBJ1-2; 9 bases fit TRBD1. The CDR3 runs 12 residues. The germline V gene encodes CDR1 SGHNT and CDR2 YYREEE (reference sequence). After removal of 3 bases from V and 7 bases from J, the junction contained 1 base not matched to a gene. CDR3 sequence reads: CASSWTGVGYTF. The CDR3 DNA, read in part, is TGTGCCAGCAGCTGGACAGGGGTTGGC.

This clone was observed at least ten times. Read coverage stops 3 residues before the CDR3 terminus; the germline J gene supplies the remainder. This chain links TRBV7-2 with TRBJ2-7; the match to TRBD2 covers 7 bases. J was trimmed by 0 bases and V by 5 bases; bases with no gene match: 7. The germline CDR1 and CDR2 sequences are SGHTA and FQGNSA. The CDR3 covers 15 residues. Here the CDR3 reads CASSPLSSGSYEQYF. The CDR3 bases that were read are TGTGCCAGCAGCCCCCTGTCTAGCGGCTCCTACGAG.

The table lists this clone with many counts. Read data end 3 residues before the CDR3 end; the end is taken from the germline J gene. This chain links TRBV5-4 with TRBJ2-3; 8 positions match TRBD1. This CDR3 is built from 14 residues. Germline CDR1 is SGHNT and CDR2 is YYREEE (reference sequence). CDR3 DNA, as far as it was read: TGTGCCAGCAGCCGACAGGGGTATTCGGAGACG. Its translation: CASSRQGYSET. The entire CDR3 sequence reads CASSRQGYSETQYF.

At least ten counts were recorded for this clone. The CDR3 is cut off 3 residues early in the read; its end comes from the germline J gene. The chain is built from TRBV18 and TRBJ2-1, with D maybe TRBD2 (6 bases). The V end lost 3 bases, the J end lost 1 base, and 13 bases lay between the germline ends. Per the germline V gene, CDR1 is KGHSH and CDR2 is LQKENI. CDR3 length: 16 residues. The CDR3 protein is CASSPPLAASYNEQFF. The DNA read from the CDR3 is TGTGCCAGCTCACCCCCATTAGCGGCATCCTACAATGAG.

This clone was detected ten times or more. The read gets to within 3 residues of the CDR3 end, and the germline J gene fills in the rest. The chain has TRBV4-2 and TRBJ1-2; D is perhaps TRBD1 (6 bases). CDR3 length: 16 residues. V was shortened by 0 bases and J by 4 bases, with 15 bases between the two germline ends. CDR1 and CDR2 (germline): LGHNA, YNFKEQ. The CDR3 loop is CASSQDGGGSIYGYTF. The part of the CDR3 DNA that was read is TGTGCCAGCAGCCAAGATGGAGGGGGATCTATCTATGGC.

This clone appeared a few times. The CDR3 extends 3 residues past the end of the read, so its final part is completed from the germline J gene. V usage is TRBV2 and J usage is TRBJ2-7, with D maybe TRBD1 (6 bases). Germline V gene data show CDR1 as SNHLY and CDR2 as FYNNEI. The CDR3 consists of 14 residues. Trimming removed 3 bases from V and 0 bases from J, with 9 bases in between. CDR3 amino acids: CASSEDSSSYEQYF. Partial CDR3 DNA: TGTGCCAGCAGTGAGGACAGCTCCTCCTACGAG. Full variable domain (remainder filled in from reference TRBV2 and TRBJ2-7): EPEVTQTPSHQVTQMGQEVILRCVPISNHLYFYWYRQILGQKVEFLVSFYNNEISEKSEIFDDQFSVERPDGSNFTLKIRSTKLEDSAMYFCASSEDSSSYEQYFGPGTRLTVT.

This clone showed up many times. The CDR3 loop is CSAAQRGAYEQYF. The CDR3 DNA, read in part, is TGCAGTGCTGCGCAGCGGGGAGCCTACGAG. This chain uses TRBV20-1 with TRBJ2-7; 7 bases line up with TRBD2. The read gets to within 3 residues of the CDR3 end, and the germline J gene fills in the rest. J was trimmed by 2 bases and V by 5 bases; bases with no gene match: 6. This CDR3 comprises 13 residues. Germline loops: CDR1 DFQATT, CDR2 SNEGSKA (reference sequence).

This clone was observed many times. The read ends 3 residues shy of where the CDR3 ends; the end is completed using the germline J gene. V and J are TRBV28 and TRBJ1-6, with 7 bases that match TRBD1. With 7 bases clipped from V and 6 bases from J, the junction kept 6 bases outside the gene matches. CDR1 is MDHEN, CDR2 SYDVKM, per germline. The CDR3 has 14 amino acids. The covered CDR3 bases are TGTGCCAGCACCTCGGACAGGTCTAATTCACCC. Protein: CASTSDRSNSP. The CDR3 as a whole reads CASTSDRSNSPLHF.